The present TCR beta chain was sequenced within a study of regulatory T cells in long-lasting Graves disease. Study-wide points: Lower TCR diversity characterized persistent Graves' patients relative to newly diagnosed patients.

Indicated time point: persistent/refractory GD, antithyroid drugs over 5 years with positive TRAb. PBMC RNA was the source of the TCR library. Assembly of TCR beta libraries relied on iRepertoire HTBI primers together with Arm-PCR of CDR3 regions. TCRdb recomputed calls from the multiplex PCR reads with MiXCR, one row per CDR3 protein. The sample contains about 430,000 distinct CDR3 sequences, about 21% of which appear only once. Germline V lookup: CDR1 SGHVS, CDR2 FQNEAQ. Losses at the gene ends were 4 bases for V and 2 bases for J; bases not matched to a gene: 7. The CDR3 totals 17 residues. Remarks on this clonotype: No antigen is known for it.

The source is a female donor with Graves disease. The source was peripheral blood mononuclear cells (PBMCs), collected when the disease was refractory, from a patient treated with antithyroid drugs. The chain joins TRBV7-8 to TRBJ1-6; TRBD1 aligns across 8 bases. The CDR3 sequence is CASSSGQGGTYNSPLHF. CDR3 in DNA: TGTGCCAGCAGCTCAGGACAGGGAGGAACCTATAATTCACCCCTCCACTTT. Combining the CDR3 with reference TRBV7-8 and TRBJ1-6 gives the whole variable domain GAGVSQSPRYKVAKRGQDVALRCDPISGHVSLFWYQQALGQGPEFLTYFQNEAQLDKSGLPSDRFFAERPEGSVSTLKIQRTQQEDSAVYLCASSSGQGGTYNSPLHFGNGTRLTVT.